This T cell receptor (beta chain) was recovered during a study of cytomegalovirus exposure and HLA in healthy donors. Findings of the study overall: The authors later found most CMV-associated TCR beta chains appeared HLA-restricted.

This CDR3 region has 13 residues. The germline gives CDR1 SNHLY, CDR2 FYNNEI. Trimming cost V 6 bases and J 4 bases, with 12 bases left between them. 60 Vbeta and 13 Jbeta primers were used in PCR. Repertoires were generated with immunoSEQ multiplex PCR, while TCRdb's copy carries only in-frame clones and drops some. The sample has over 200,000 clones; almost 80% are singletons. Of note for this clone: Its antigen remains unknown.

J is TRBJ2-5 and V is TRBV2; D is perhaps TRBD2 (7 bases). The TCR sequence derives from a male donor in good health and CMV-seronegative. Sequences were obtained from PBMCs. The CDR3 is CASRRGAGETQYF. The DNA of the CDR3 is TGTGCCAGCAGACGGGGGGCCGGAGAGACCCAGTACTTC.